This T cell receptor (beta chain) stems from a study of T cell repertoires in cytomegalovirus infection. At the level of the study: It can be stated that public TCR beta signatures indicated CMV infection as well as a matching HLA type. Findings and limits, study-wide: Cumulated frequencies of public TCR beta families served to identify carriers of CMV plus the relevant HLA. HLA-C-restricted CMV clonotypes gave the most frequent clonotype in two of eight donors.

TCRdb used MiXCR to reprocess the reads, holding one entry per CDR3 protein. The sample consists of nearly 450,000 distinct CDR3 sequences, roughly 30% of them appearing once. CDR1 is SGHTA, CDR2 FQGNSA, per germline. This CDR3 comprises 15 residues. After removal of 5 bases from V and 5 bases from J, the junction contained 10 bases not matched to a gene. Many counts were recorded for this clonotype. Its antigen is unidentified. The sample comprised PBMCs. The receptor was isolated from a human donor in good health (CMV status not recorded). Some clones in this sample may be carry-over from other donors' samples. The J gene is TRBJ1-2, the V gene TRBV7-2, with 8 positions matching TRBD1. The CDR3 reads CASSLDRGRMYGYTF. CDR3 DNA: TGTGCCAGCAGCCTCGACAGGGGCAGGATGTATGGCTACACCTTC.